This passage covers 27 T cell receptor beta chains from one sample sequenced in a study of blood T cell repertoires in COVID-19. The repertoire was sequenced with immunoSEQ multiplex PCR; TCRdb's copy has only in-frame clones and lacks some. Of some 190,000 clones listed, roughly 88% are singletons. Material for sequencing was peripheral blood. Receptors originate from a man older than 75 with COVID-19, enrolled during active disease.

The V call is TRBV10-2, the J call TRBJ1-5; tentative D call: TRBD1 (6 bases). Germline V gene lookup returns CDR1 WSHSY and CDR2 SAAADI. This CDR3 has 14 residues. V lost 6 bases to trimming and J lost 7 bases, with 16 bases between them. The CDR3 DNA sequence: TGCGCCAGCAGCGTTTCGGGGGGGGGCCAGCCCCAGCATTTT. It translates to CASSVSGGGQPQHF.

This clone was counted once. Within the sample, other DNA sequences also encode this same CDR3. V is TRBV12-3 or TRBV12-4 and J is TRBJ1-5, with TRBD1 as a possible D gene (6 bases). This CDR3 region has 12 residues. V shed 5 bases and J shed 5 bases, with 7 bases lying between them. CDR3 loop: CASSPGDQPQHF. CDR3 nucleotides: TGTGCCAGCAGTCCAGGGGATCAGCCCCAGCATTTT.

The chain couples TRBV29-1 to TRBJ2-3; D gene uncertain. Deletions cut 7 bases from V and 0 bases from J, with 14 bases between. The CDR3 is 14 residues long. Per germline, CDR1 SQVTM and CDR2 ANQGSEA. The CDR3 nucleotides read TGCAGCGGCCTCAAACAGAGCAGCACAGATACGCAGTATTTT. Translated: CSGLKQSSTDTQYF.

CDR3 sequence: CASSPETDSGSPLHF. In DNA form, the CDR3 reads TGTGCCAGCTCACCCGAGACAGACTCTGGTTCACCCCTCCACTTT. J is TRBJ1-6 and V is TRBV18, with D tentatively TRBD1 (5 bases). The CDR3 runs 15 residues. Germline CDR1 reads KGHSH; CDR2 reads LQKENI. The V end lost 3 bases, the J end lost 9 bases, and 15 bases lay between the germline ends. The whole variable domain, filled in from reference TRBV18 and TRBJ1-6, reads NAGVMQNPRHLVRRRGQEARLRCSPMKGHSHVYWYRQLPEEGLKFMVYLQKENIIDESGMPKERFSAEFPKEGPSILRIQQVVRGDSAAYFCASSPETDSGSPLHFGNGTRLTVT.

This clone was seen ten or more times. This chain uses TRBV2 with TRBJ1-6; 10 positions agree with TRBD1. The germline V gene encodes CDR1 SNHLY and CDR2 FYNNEI. The junction had 3 bases not matched to a gene; V was cut back by 6 bases and J by 7 bases. This CDR3 comprises 14 residues. This CDR3 is CASRGDRGNSPLHF. CDR3 in DNA: TGTGCCAGCAGAGGGGACAGGGGCAATTCACCCCTCCACTTT.

The rearrangement links TRBV6-5 to TRBJ2-3; TRBD1 agrees at 9 bases. The CDR3 has 14 residues. Trimming removed 8 bases from V and 2 bases from J; junction bases left unmatched: 5. Germline assignment: CDR1 MNHEY and CDR2 SVGAGI. The DNA of the CDR3 is TGTGCCAGCCACGGGACAGGGTTCACAGATACGCAGTATTTT. It yields the protein CASHGTGFTDTQYF.

This sequence joins TRBV7-2 and TRBJ2-1; 8 positions agree with TRBD2. This CDR3 is 15 amino acids long. Trimming at V came to 3 bases and at J to 5 bases, leaving 6 bases not matched to a gene. Germline V gene data show CDR1 as SGHTA and CDR2 as FQGNSA. The CDR3 here is CASSFESGGDNEQFF. CDR3 DNA sequence: TGTGCCAGCAGCTTTGAGTCGGGGGGGGACAATGAGCAGTTCTTC.

This chain uses TRBV9 with TRBJ2-1, with TRBD2 identical over 7 bases. CDR1 and CDR2 (germline): SGDLS, YYNGEE. CDR3 length: 15 amino acids. Trimming removed 5 bases from V and 0 bases from J; junction bases left unmatched: 5. CDR3 bases: TGTGCCAGCAGTACGGCGGGGGTCTCCTACAATGAGCAGTTCTTC. Protein product: CASSTAGVSYNEQFF.

This clone was seen just once. The V call is TRBV28, the J call TRBJ1-2; 8 bases fit TRBD1. CDR3 size: 15 residues. CDR1 and CDR2 (germline): MDHEN, SYDVKM. Germline trimming cut 8 bases from V and 0 bases from J; bases unmatched to any gene: 8. CDR3 region: CASRSDRGANYGYTF. The CDR3 DNA follows: TGTGCCAGCCGTTCTGACAGGGGAGCTAACTATGGCTACACCTTC.

This clone showed up just once. V is TRBV12-5 and J is TRBJ1-1; no firm D call. Germline-derived CDR1 and CDR2 are LGHNT and FRNRAP. CDR3 length: 14 amino acids. V was trimmed by 6 bases and J by 0 bases, leaving 11 bases between them. As DNA, the CDR3 is TGTGCTAGTGGAAGACAACCAATGAACACTGAAGCTTTCTTT. It encodes CASGRQPMNTEAFF.

The V and J genes are TRBV13 and TRBJ2-4; the D gene is possibly TRBD1 (5 bases). V lost 6 bases and J 4 bases, leaving 10 bases between the germline ends. The CDR3 length is 13 residues. Germline CDR1 is PRHDT and CDR2 is FYEKMQ (reference sequence). The chain's CDR3 is CASSLGAKNIQYF. In DNA form, the CDR3 reads TGTGCCAGCAGTCTAGGGGCAAAAAACATTCAGTACTTC.

The chain has TRBV6-2 or TRBV6-3 and TRBJ1-3; no reliable D call. CDR1 MNHEY and CDR2 SVGEGT come from the germline V gene. V lost 2 bases and J lost 0, with 11 bases in between. The CDR3 is made up of 16 amino acids. Here the CDR3 DNA reads TGTGCCAGCAGTTACCGCGGTGCCTCCTCTGGAAACACCATATATTTT. Translation: CASSYRGASSGNTIYF.

The chain couples TRBV6-1 to TRBJ1-1; the D gene is possibly TRBD1 (6 bases). Trimming took 3 bases from V and 8 from J, leaving 16 bases between them. Germline assignment: CDR1 MNHNS and CDR2 SASEGT. The CDR3 is 14 residues long. CDR3 DNA: TGTGCCAGCAGTGAGAGGGGGTCATTATGGGAAGCTTTCTTT. Translation gives CASSERGSLWEAFF.

The gene calls are TRBV5-5 and TRBJ1-3; D gene unclear. This CDR3 has 16 amino acids. The germline V gene encodes CDR1 SGHKS and CDR2 YYEKEE (reference sequence). V lost 2 bases and J lost 6, with 18 bases in between. CDR3 bases: TGTGCCAGCAGCTTCTGGAGGGCCGGGAAGGCAAACACCATATATTTT. This sequence encodes CASSFWRAGKANTIYF.

The chain combines TRBV20-1 with TRBJ2-1; D call uncertain. Trimming cost V 3 bases and J 8 bases, with 8 bases left between them. The length of the CDR3 is 11 residues. CDR1 and CDR2 (germline): DFQATT, SNEGSKA (reference sequence). CDR3 sequence: CSASWQYEQFF. The CDR3 DNA is TGCAGTGCTAGTTGGCAATATGAGCAGTTCTTC.

This chain links TRBV19 with TRBJ1-4, with D tentatively TRBD1 (6 bases). Trimming cost V 7 bases and J 3 bases, with 12 bases left between them. The germline V gene encodes CDR1 LNHDA and CDR2 SQIVND (reference sequence). The CDR3 runs 14 residues. CDR3 bases: TGTGCCAGTACCCCAGGGGCGGCTAATGAAAAACTGTTTTTT. This encodes CASTPGAANEKLFF.

This chain uses TRBV5-1 with TRBJ2-5, with D tentatively TRBD2 (5 bases). The CDR3 consists of 15 residues. CDR1 and CDR2 from the germline V gene are SGHRS and YFSETQ. Trimming cost V 0 bases and J 2 bases, with 11 bases left between them. CDR3 nucleotides: TGCGCCAGCAGCTTGGGTTCGGGGTATCAAGAGACCCAGTACTTC. Its protein product is CASSLGSGYQETQYF. The full variable domain, its missing parts supplied by reference TRBV5-1 and TRBJ2-5, is KAGVTQTPRYLIKTRGQQVTLSCSPISGHRSVSWYQQTPGQGLQFLFEYFSETQRNKGNFPGRFSGRQFSNSRSEMNVSTLELGDSALYLCASSLGSGYQETQYFGPGTRLLVL.

V is TRBV28 and J is TRBJ2-5; 10 nucleotides line up with TRBD1. The CDR3 runs to 16 residues. V dropped 11 bases and J dropped 2; count of bases not matched to a gene: 14. CDR1 is MDHEN, CDR2 SYDVKM, per germline. CDR3 sequence reads: CAVISRDRGLQETQYF. DNA of the CDR3: TGTGCCGTTATTTCCCGGGACAGGGGATTGCAAGAGACCCAGTACTTC.

The chain links TRBV6-1 to TRBJ1-4, with D possibly TRBD1 on 5 matching bases. V dropped 3 bases and J dropped 8 bases, with 7 bases sitting between them. The length of the CDR3 is 12 residues. Germline CDR1 and CDR2: MNHNS and SASEGT. The CDR3 coding sequence is TGTGCCAGCAGTGAGGGGGGGGAAAAACTGTTTTTT. As protein: CASSEGGEKLFF.

The V and J genes are TRBV6-5 and TRBJ2-5; TRBD1 aligns across 9 bases. CDR1 and CDR2 from the germline V gene are MNHEY and SVGAGI. This CDR3 is 14 amino acids long. The ends lost 6 bases at V and 4 bases at J; junction bases unmatched: 6. For the CDR3, the DNA is TGTGCCAGCAGCCTAACAGGGGGCGTAGAGACCCAGTACTTC. Its protein product is CASSLTGGVETQYF.

The V and J genes are TRBV7-9 and TRBJ2-3; D uncertain. V was clipped by 4 bases and J by 0 bases, with 11 bases between them. CDR3 size: 15 residues. Germline values: CDR1 SEHNR, CDR2 FQNEAQ (reference sequence). The DNA for the CDR3 is TGTGCCAGCAGCTGGTCCACTGCTAGCACAGATACGCAGTATTTT. This gives the protein CASSWSTASTDTQYF. The full variable domain, rest sourced from reference TRBV7-9 and TRBJ2-3, is DTGVSQNPRHKITKRGQNVTFRCDPISEHNRLYWYRQTLGQGPEFLTYFQNEAQLEKSRLLSDRFSAERPKGSFSTLEIQRTEQGDSAMYLCASSWSTASTDTQYFGPGTRLTVL.

V gene TRBV4-1 combines with J gene TRBJ2-3; the match to TRBD1 covers 9 bases. Looked up from germline, CDR1 is MGHRA and CDR2 is YSYEKL. This CDR3 region has 16 residues. V lost 5 bases to trimming and J lost 1 base; unmatched junction nucleotides: 7. The CDR3 sequence: CASSGRDRVGTDTQYF. CDR3 DNA: TGCGCCAGCAGCGGACGGGACAGGGTCGGCACAGATACGCAGTATTTT.

The chain combines TRBV2 with TRBJ2-7, with TRBD2 identical over 9 bases. CDR3 length: 13 amino acids. Germline V lookup: CDR1 SNHLY, CDR2 FYNNEI. The trim removed 11 bases at V and 4 bases at J, leaving 9 bases unmatched. CDR3 region: CASRRGGRYEQYF. The CDR3 DNA follows: TGTGCCTCCCGGCGGGGGGGCCGGTACGAGCAGTACTTC.

The rearrangement joins TRBV5-1 to TRBJ1-6; D is unresolved. Germline V gene lookup returns CDR1 SGHRS and CDR2 YFSETQ. V lost 2 bases and J 9 bases, leaving 12 bases between the germline ends. The CDR3 is 14 residues long. The chain's CDR3 is CASSLATTGSPLHF. For the CDR3, the DNA is TGCGCCAGCAGCTTAGCCACCACGGGTTCACCCCTCCACTTT.

Note on this clone: One end of the junction is discordant with germline, which a read error may explain. V and J are TRBV24-1 and TRBJ2-6, with a tentative D call TRBD2 (7 bases). The CDR3 is 13 residues long. Germline V gene lookup returns CDR1 KGHDR and CDR2 SFDVKD. This chain's CDR3 is CATSDGGAPTQIF. For the CDR3, the DNA is TGTGCCACCAGTGATGGGGGGGCCCCCACCCAAATTTTC.

This chain uses TRBV5-4 with TRBJ1-3; 9 bases are shared with TRBD1. The V gene end was trimmed by 3 bases and the J gene end by 6 bases; junction bases not matched to a gene: 7. The CDR3 is 15 amino acids. Germline loops: CDR1 SGHNT, CDR2 YYREEE (reference sequence). CDR3 in amino acids: CASSSPGQGENTIYF. DNA for the CDR3: TGTGCCAGCAGCTCCCCGGGACAGGGTGAAAACACCATATATTTT.

The V and J genes are TRBV6-1 and TRBJ2-5; 13 bases fit TRBD2. CDR3 length: 17 residues. Germline CDR1 is MNHNS and CDR2 is SASEGT. V lost 2 bases, J lost 0 bases, and 3 bases stayed unmatched. The CDR3 nucleotides are TGTGCCAGCAGTGAATCTGGACTAGCGGGGGACCAAGAGACCCAGTACTTC. Residues: CASSESGLAGDQETQYF.